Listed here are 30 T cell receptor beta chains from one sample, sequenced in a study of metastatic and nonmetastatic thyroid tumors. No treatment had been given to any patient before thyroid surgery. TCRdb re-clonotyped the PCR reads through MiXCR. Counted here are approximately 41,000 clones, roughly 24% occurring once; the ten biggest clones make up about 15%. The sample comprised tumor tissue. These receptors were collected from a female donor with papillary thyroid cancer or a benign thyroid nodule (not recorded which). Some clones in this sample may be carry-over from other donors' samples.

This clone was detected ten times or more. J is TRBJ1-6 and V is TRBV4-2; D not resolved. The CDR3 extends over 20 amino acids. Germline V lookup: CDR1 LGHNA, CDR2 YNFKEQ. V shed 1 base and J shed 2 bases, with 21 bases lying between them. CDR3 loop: CASSQGSIEAGGTYNSPLHF. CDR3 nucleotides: TGTGCCAGCAGCCAAGGGTCGATCGAAGCGGGCGGGACCTATAATTCACCCCTCCACTTT.

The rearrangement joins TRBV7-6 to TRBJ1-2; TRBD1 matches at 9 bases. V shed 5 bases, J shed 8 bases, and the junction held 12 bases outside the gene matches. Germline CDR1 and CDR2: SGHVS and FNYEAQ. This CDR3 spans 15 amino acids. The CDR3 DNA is TGTGCCAGCAGCCCCAGGACAGGGGATCTGGAGGGCTACACCTTC. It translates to CASSPRTGDLEGYTF.

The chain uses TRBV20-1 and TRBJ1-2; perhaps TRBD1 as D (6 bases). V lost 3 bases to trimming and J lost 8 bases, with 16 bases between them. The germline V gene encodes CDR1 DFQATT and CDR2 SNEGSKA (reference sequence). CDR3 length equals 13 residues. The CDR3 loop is CSASGGRGVGYTF. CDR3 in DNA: TGCAGTGCTAGCGGAGGCAGGGGAGTCGGCTACACCTTC.

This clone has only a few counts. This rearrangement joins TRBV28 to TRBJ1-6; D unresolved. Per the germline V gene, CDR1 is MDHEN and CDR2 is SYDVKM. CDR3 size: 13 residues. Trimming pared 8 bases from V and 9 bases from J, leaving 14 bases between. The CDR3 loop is CASWAGGSSPLHF. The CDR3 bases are TGTGCCAGCTGGGCAGGTGGCAGTTCACCCCTCCACTTT.

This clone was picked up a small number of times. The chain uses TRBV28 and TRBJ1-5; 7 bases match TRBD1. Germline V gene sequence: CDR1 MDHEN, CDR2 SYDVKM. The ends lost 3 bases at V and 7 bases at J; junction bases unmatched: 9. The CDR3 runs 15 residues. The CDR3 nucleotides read TGTGCCAGCAGTTTCCAGGGGGTGGGATGGCAGCCCCAGCATTTT. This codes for CASSFQGVGWQPQHF.

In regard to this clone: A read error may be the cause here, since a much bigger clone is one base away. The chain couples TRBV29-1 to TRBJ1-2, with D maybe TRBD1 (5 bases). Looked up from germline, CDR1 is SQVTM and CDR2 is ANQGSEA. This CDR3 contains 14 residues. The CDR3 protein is CGVGAGSKDYGYTF. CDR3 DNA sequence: TGCGGCGTTGGAGCAGGGTCGAAGGACTATGGCTACACCTTC. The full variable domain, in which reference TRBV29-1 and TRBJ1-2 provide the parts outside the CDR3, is SAVISQKPSRDICQRGTSLTIQCQVDSQVTMMFWYRQQPGQSLTLIATANQGSEATYESGFVIDKFPISRPNLTFSTLTVSNMSPEDSSIYLCGVGAGSKDYGYTFGSGTRLTVV.

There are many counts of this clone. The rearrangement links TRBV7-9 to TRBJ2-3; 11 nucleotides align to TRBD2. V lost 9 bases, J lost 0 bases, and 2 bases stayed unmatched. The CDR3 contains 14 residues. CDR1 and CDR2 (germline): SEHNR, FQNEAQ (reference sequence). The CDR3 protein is CASSGRASTDTQYF. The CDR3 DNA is TGTGCCAGTAGCGGGAGGGCTAGCACAGATACGCAGTATTTT.

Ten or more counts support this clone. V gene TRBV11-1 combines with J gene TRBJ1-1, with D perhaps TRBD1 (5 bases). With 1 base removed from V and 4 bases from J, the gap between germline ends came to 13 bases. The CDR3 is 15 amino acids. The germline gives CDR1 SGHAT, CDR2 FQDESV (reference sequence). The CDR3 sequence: CASSLVGLGTTEAFF. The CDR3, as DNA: TGTGCCAGCAGCTTAGTGGGGTTGGGGACCACTGAAGCTTTCTTT.

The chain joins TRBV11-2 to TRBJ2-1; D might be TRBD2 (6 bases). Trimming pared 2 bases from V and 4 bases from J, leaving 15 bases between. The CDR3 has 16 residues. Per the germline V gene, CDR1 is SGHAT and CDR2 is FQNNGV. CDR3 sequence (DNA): TGTGCCAGCAGCTTATCTGGGGGGAGGCCGTACAATGAGCAGTTCTTC. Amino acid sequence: CASSLSGGRPYNEQFF.

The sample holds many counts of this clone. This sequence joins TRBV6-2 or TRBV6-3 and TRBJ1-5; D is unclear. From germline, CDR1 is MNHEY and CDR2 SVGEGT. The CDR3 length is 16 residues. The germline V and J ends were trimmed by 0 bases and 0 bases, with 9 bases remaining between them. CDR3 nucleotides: TGTGCCAGCAGTTACTCGTCCGGATATAGCAATCAGCCCCAGCATTTT. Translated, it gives CASSYSSGYSNQPQHF.

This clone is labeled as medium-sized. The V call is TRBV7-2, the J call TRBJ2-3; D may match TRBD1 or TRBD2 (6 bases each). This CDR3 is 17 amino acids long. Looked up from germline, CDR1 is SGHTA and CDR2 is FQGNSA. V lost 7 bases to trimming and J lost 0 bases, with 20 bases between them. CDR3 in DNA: TGTGCCAGCACCCCCGGGGACTGGAGGGGGAGCACAGATACGCAGTATTTT. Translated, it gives CASTPGDWRGSTDTQYF.

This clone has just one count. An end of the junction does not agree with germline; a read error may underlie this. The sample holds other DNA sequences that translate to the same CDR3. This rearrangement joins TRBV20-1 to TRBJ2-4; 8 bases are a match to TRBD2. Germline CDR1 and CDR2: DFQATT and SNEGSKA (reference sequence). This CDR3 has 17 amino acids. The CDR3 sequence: CGARDFDGRGLVNIQYF. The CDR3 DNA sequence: TGCGGTGCTAGAGATTTCGACGGGAGGGGCCTTGTGAACATTCAGTACTTC.

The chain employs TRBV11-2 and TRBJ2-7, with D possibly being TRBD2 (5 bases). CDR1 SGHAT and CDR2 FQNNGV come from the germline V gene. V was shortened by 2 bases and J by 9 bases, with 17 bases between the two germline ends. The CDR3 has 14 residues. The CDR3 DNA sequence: TGTGCCAGCAGCTTAAGGGAAGGAGGATCCGGGCAGTACTTC. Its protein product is CASSLREGGSGQYF.

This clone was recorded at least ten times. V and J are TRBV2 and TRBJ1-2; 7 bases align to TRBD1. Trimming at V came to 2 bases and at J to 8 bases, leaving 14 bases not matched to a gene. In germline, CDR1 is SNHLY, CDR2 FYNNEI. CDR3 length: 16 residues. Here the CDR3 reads CASSETLGQVDSGYTF. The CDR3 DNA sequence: TGTGCCAGCAGTGAAACATTAGGACAGGTTGACAGCGGCTACACCTTC.

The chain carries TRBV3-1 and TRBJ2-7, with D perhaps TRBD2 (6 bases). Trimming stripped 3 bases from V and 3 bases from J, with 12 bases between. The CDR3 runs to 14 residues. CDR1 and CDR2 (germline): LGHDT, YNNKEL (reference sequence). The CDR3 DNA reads TGTGCCAGCAGCCAGCCCGGGAGCAGCTACGAGCAGTACTTC. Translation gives CASSQPGSSYEQYF.

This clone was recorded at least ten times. CDR3 sequence: CASSLPGQYDSPLHF. The DNA of the CDR3 is TGTGCCAGCAGCCTTCCGGGACAGTACGATTCACCCCTCCACTTT. The chain employs TRBV7-2 and TRBJ1-6; 7 bases align to TRBD1. The V and J ends lost 5 bases and 8 bases, in that order; junction bases with no gene match: 9. This CDR3 is built from 15 residues. Germline CDR1 and CDR2: SGHTA and FQGNSA.

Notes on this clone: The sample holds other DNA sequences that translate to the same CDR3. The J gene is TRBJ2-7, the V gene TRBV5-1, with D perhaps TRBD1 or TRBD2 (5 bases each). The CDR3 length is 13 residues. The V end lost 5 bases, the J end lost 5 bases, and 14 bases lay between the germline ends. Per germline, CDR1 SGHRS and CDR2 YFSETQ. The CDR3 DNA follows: TGCGCCAGCAGTTTAGGGACCAGCAACGAGCAGTACTTC. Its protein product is CASSLGTSNEQYF.

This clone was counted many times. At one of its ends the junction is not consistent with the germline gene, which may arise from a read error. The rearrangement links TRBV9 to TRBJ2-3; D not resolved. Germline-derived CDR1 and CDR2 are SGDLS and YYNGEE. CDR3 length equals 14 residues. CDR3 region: CVSTAQASTDTQYF. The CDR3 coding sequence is TGTGTCAGCACAGCGCAGGCTAGCACAGATACGCAGTATTTT.

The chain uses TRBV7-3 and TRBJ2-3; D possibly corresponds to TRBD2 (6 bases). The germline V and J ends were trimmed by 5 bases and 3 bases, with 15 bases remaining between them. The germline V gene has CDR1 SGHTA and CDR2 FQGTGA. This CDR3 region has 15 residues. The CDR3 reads CASSLSGLATDTQYF. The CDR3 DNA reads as TGTGCCAGCAGCCTCTCGGGGCTAGCGACAGATACGCAGTATTTT. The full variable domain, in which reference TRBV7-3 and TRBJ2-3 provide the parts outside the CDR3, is GAGVSQTPSNKVTEKGKYVELRCDPISGHTALYWYRQSLGQGPEFLIYFQGTGAADDSGLPNDRFFAVRPEGSVSTLKIQRTERGDSAVYLCASSLSGLATDTQYFGPGTRLTVL.

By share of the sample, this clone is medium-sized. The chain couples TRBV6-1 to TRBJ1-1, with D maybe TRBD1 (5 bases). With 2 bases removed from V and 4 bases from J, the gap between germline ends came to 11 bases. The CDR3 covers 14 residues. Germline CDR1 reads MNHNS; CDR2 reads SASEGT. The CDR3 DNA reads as TGTGCCAGCAGTGAAAGAGAGGGGAGCACTGAAGCTTTCTTT. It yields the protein CASSEREGSTEAFF.

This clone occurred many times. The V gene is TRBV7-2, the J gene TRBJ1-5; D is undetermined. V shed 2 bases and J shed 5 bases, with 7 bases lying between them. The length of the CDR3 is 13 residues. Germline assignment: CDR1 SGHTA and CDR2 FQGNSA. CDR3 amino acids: CASSLYQYQPQHF. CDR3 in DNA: TGTGCCAGCAGCTTATATCAGTATCAGCCCCAGCATTTT.

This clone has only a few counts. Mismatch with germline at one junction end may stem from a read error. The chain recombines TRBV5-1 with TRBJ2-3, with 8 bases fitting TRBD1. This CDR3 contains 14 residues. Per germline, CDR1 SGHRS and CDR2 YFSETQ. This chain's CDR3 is CSSSYWTGSDTQYF. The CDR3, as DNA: TGCTCCAGCAGCTACTGGACAGGGTCAGATACGCAGTATTTT.

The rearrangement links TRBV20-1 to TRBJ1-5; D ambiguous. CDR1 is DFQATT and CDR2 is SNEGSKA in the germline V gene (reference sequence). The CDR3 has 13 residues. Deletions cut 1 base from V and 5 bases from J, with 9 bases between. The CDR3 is CSARGGQYQPQHF. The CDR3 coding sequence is TGCAGTGCTAGAGGAGGGCAGTATCAGCCCCAGCATTTT.

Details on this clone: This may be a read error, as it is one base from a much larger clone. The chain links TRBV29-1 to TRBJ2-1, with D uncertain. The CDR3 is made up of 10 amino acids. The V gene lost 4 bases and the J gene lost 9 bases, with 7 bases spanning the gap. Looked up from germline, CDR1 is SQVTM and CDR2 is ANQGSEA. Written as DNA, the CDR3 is TGCAGCGTTGGGGTCGGTGAGCAGTTCTTC. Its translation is CSVGVGEQFF.

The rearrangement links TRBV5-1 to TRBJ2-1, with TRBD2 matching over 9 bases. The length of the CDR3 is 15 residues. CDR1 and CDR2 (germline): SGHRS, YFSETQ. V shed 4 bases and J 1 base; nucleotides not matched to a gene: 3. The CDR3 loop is CASSTTSGSYNEQFF. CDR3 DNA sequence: TGCGCCAGCAGCACTACTAGCGGGTCCTACAATGAGCAGTTCTTC.

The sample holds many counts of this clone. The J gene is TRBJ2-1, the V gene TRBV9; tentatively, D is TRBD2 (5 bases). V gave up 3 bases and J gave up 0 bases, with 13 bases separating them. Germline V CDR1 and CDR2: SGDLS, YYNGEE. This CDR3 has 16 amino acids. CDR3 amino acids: CASSALARSSYNEQFF. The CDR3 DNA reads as TGTGCCAGCAGCGCCTTAGCGAGAAGCTCCTACAATGAGCAGTTCTTC.

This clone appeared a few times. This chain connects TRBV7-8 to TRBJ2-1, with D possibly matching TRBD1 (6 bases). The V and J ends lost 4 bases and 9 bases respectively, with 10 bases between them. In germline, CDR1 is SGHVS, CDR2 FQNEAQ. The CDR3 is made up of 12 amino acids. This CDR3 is CASSSGDREQFF. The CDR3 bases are TGTGCCAGCAGCTCAGGGGACCGTGAGCAGTTCTTC.

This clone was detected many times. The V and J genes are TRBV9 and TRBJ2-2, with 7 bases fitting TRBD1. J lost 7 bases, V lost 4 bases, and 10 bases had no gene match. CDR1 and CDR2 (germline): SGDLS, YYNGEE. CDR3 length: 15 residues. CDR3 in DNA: TGTGCCAGCAGCCCTCCGACAGGGATGAGCGGGGAGCTGTTTTTT. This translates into CASSPPTGMSGELFF.

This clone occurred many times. The DNA for the CDR3 is TGTGCCAGCAGCTTAGATCGGGGGGGCCTCCGAACCCAGTACTTC. Its protein is CASSLDRGGLRTQYF. The chain joins TRBV7-2 to TRBJ2-5, with 8 bases lining up with TRBD2. The germline V gene has CDR1 SGHTA and CDR2 FQGNSA. The CDR3 runs to 15 residues. V dropped 1 base and J dropped 8; count of bases not matched to a gene: 9.

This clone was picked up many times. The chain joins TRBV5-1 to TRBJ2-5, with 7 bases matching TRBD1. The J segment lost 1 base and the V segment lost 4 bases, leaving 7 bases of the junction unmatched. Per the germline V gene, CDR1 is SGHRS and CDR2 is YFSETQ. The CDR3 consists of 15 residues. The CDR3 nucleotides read TGCGCCAGCAGCAGTGCATGGGACAGCCAAGAGACCCAGTACTTC. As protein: CASSSAWDSQETQYF.